The 22 T cell receptor beta chains listed next were all sequenced from one sample in a study of identical twins. One entry per CDR3 protein, called by TCRdb with MiXCR from the 5' RACE reads. The sample has some 710,000 distinct CDR3 sequences, less than 7% seen once. Sequenced material: naive T cells sorted from blood. These receptors came from a young man in good health.

This clonotype was observed at least ten times. The chain has TRBV6-1 and TRBJ2-2; perhaps TRBD2 as D (5 bases). The CDR3 sequence is 15 residues long. Germline CDR1 MNHNS, CDR2 SASEGT. The germline V and J ends were trimmed by 7 bases and 1 base, with 13 bases remaining between them. CDR3 protein: CASKRRGRNTGELFF. The CDR3 region has the DNA TGTGCCAGCAAAAGACGGGGTAGGAACACCGGGGAGCTGTTTTTT.

This clonotype occurred many times. The chain links TRBV9 to TRBJ2-1, with 10 bases that match TRBD2. V lost 0 bases to trimming and J lost 7 bases; unmatched junction nucleotides: 4. The CDR3 is made up of 15 amino acids. The germline V gene has CDR1 SGDLS and CDR2 YYNGEE. The CDR3 coding sequence is TGTGCCAGCAGCGTAGGGCTAGCGGGAGAAAATGAGCAGTTCTTC. It translates to CASSVGLAGENEQFF.

The chain recombines TRBV5-1 with TRBJ2-7; 10 bases are shared with TRBD2. CDR3 length equals 15 residues. V was pared by 1 base and J by 1 base, with 2 bases of the junction left unmatched. Germline CDR1 reads SGHRS; CDR2 reads YFSETQ. CDR3 bases: TGCGCCAGCAGCTTGTTTAGCGGGAGGTCCTACGAGCAGTACGTC. This gives the protein CASSLFSGRSYEQYV.

A few counts support this clonotype. The V gene is TRBV7-9, the J gene TRBJ2-7; 10 bases match TRBD1. CDR3 length: 17 residues. V shed 5 bases, J shed 5 bases, and the junction held 15 bases outside the gene matches. Germline V CDR1 and CDR2: SEHNR, FQNEAQ (reference sequence). CDR3 sequence: CASSRTGGSGLNHEQYF. The CDR3 nucleotides read TGTGCCAGCAGCCGGACAGGGGGTTCGGGTCTCAACCACGAGCAGTACTTC.

The chain joins TRBV7-9 to TRBJ2-3; the match to TRBD2 covers 12 bases. V was clipped by 1 base and J by 6 bases; unmatched bases: 8. Germline CDR1 reads SEHNR; CDR2 reads FQNEAQ (reference sequence). The CDR3 totals 17 residues. CDR3 nucleotides: TGTGCCAGCAGCTTAGGGACTAGCGGGAAGCTAGGCGATACGCAGTATTTT. It codes for CASSLGTSGKLGDTQYF.

This clonotype turned up a few times. The chain combines TRBV2 with TRBJ1-5, with D possibly being TRBD1 (5 bases). This CDR3 is built from 17 residues. Germline V gene lookup returns CDR1 SNHLY and CDR2 FYNNEI. Trimming left V 3 bases short and J 0 bases short, with 15 bases between. The CDR3 here is CASSDRPGTYSNQPQHF. The DNA for the CDR3 is TGTGCCAGCAGTGACCGGCCAGGGACCTATAGCAATCAGCCCCAGCATTTT. Supplemented by reference TRBV2 and TRBJ1-5, the full variable domain reads EPEVTQTPSHQVTQMGQEVILRCVPISNHLYFYWYRQILGQKVEFLVSFYNNEISEKSEIFDDQFSVERPDGSNFTLKIRSTKLEDSAMYFCASSDRPGTYSNQPQHFGDGTRLSIL.

The rearrangement joins TRBV7-9 to TRBJ2-5; 8 nucleotides match TRBD2. CDR1 SEHNR and CDR2 FQNEAQ come from the germline V gene (reference sequence). The trim removed 6 bases at V and 2 bases at J, leaving 5 bases unmatched. The CDR3 consists of 14 residues. The CDR3, as DNA: TGTGCCAGCAGAGTCGCGGGAGGACAAGAGACCCAGTACTTC. It encodes CASRVAGGQETQYF.

The table lists this clonotype with many counts. This chain connects TRBV20-1 to TRBJ1-2, with D perhaps matching TRBD1 (5 bases). CDR3 length: 13 residues. V was cut by 6 bases and J by 5 bases, with 16 bases left in between. CDR1 is DFQATT and CDR2 is SNEGSKA in the germline V gene (reference sequence). The CDR3 reads CSAPTQAVYGYTF. CDR3 nucleotides: TGCAGTGCGCCCACACAGGCTGTTTATGGCTACACCTTC.

This clonotype was counted at least ten times. This chain joins TRBV20-1 and TRBJ2-2; D remains unclear. Germline-derived CDR1 and CDR2 are DFQATT and SNEGSKA (reference sequence). The V end was cut by 0 bases, the J end by 5 bases, with 7 bases between. The CDR3 extends over 13 amino acids. The CDR3 sequence is CSARDVATGELFF. As DNA, the CDR3 is TGCAGTGCTAGAGATGTCGCTACCGGGGAGCTGTTTTTT.

This clonotype showed up many times. The chain is built from TRBV9 and TRBJ2-2; the D gene is possibly TRBD2 (5 bases). Germline V lookup: CDR1 SGDLS, CDR2 YYNGEE. Trimming shortened V by 2 bases and J by 7 bases, and 9 bases separated the two germline ends. The CDR3 spans 13 residues. Here the CDR3 DNA reads TGTGCCAGCAGCGTTCGGGATGGCGGGGAGCTGTTTTTT. Its translation is CASSVRDGGELFF.

This clonotype has only a few counts. J is TRBJ2-5 and V is TRBV18; D might be TRBD1 (5 bases). CDR1 is KGHSH, CDR2 LQKENI, per germline. V gave up 0 bases and J gave up 2 bases, with 10 bases separating them. The CDR3 has 15 residues. The CDR3 DNA reads TGTGCCAGCTCACCACCGTTTGGACAACAAGAGACCCAGTACTTC. It yields the protein CASSPPFGQQETQYF.

At least ten counts were recorded for this clonotype. This chain joins TRBV20-1 and TRBJ2-5, with D perhaps TRBD1 (6 bases). CDR3 length equals 14 residues. CDR1 is DFQATT and CDR2 is SNEGSKA in the germline V gene (reference sequence). V was shortened by 5 bases and J by 2 bases, with 15 bases between the two germline ends. The CDR3: CSAASGTSQETQYF. CDR3 nucleotide sequence: TGCAGTGCTGCCTCCGGGACATCTCAAGAGACCCAGTACTTC.

Many counts were recorded for this clonotype. The J gene is TRBJ2-1, the V gene TRBV7-9; 8 bases line up with TRBD2. With V trimmed by 5 bases and J by 7 bases, 13 bases remained unmatched. Per germline, CDR1 SEHNR and CDR2 FQNEAQ (reference sequence). The CDR3 covers 16 residues. CDR3 in DNA: TGTGCCAGCAGCGAAGTAGCGGGACTCCTATGGAATGAGCAGTTCTTC. Translated: CASSEVAGLLWNEQFF.

The sample holds a few counts of this clonotype. The gene calls are TRBV24-1 and TRBJ2-3; D is undetermined. CDR1 and CDR2 (germline): KGHDR, SFDVKD. V was clipped by 9 bases and J by 2 bases, with 8 bases between them. This CDR3 spans 12 amino acids. The CDR3 loop is CATAEPTDTQYF. CDR3 bases: TGTGCCACCGCGGAGCCCACAGATACGCAGTATTTT.

V and J are TRBV11-2 and TRBJ2-2; 7 bases map to TRBD2. The CDR3 is made up of 16 amino acids. Germline CDR1 and CDR2: SGHAT and FQNNGV. V lost 1 base, J lost 1 base, and 3 bases stayed unmatched. In DNA form, the CDR3 reads TGTGCCAGCAGCTTAGTTTCTAGCGGGAACACCGGGGAGCTGTTTTTT. Translated: CASSLVSSGNTGELFF.

The table lists this clonotype with many counts. The J gene is TRBJ2-5, the V gene TRBV7-2; D uncertain. Trimming shortened V by 1 base and J by 5 bases, and 17 bases separated the two germline ends. CDR3 length: 16 amino acids. Germline V gene data show CDR1 as SGHTA and CDR2 as FQGNSA. The CDR3 reads CASSLDLLRPRETQYF. CDR3 sequence (DNA): TGTGCCAGCAGCTTAGACCTTTTGCGGCCTAGGGAGACCCAGTACTTC.

This sequence joins TRBV7-9 and TRBJ2-5; TRBD1 matches 8 bases. CDR1 SEHNR and CDR2 FQNEAQ come from the germline V gene (reference sequence). This CDR3 contains 17 residues. The trim removed 3 bases at V and 0 bases at J, leaving 9 bases unmatched. CDR3 loop: CASSFRGRGPNQETQYF. DNA of the CDR3: TGTGCCAGCAGCTTCCGGGGCAGGGGGCCTAACCAAGAGACCCAGTACTTC.

This clonotype showed up many times. V gene TRBV24-1 combines with J gene TRBJ2-3, with 8 bases aligning to TRBD2. The V gene's germline CDR1 is KGHDR and CDR2 SFDVKD. This CDR3 has 14 amino acids. V trimming: 5 bases; J trimming: 5 bases; junction bases outside the gene matches: 5. CDR3 in amino acids: CATSVAGGLDTQYF. CDR3 nucleotides: TGTGCCACCAGTGTGGCGGGAGGTTTAGATACGCAGTATTTT.

This clonotype was counted ten times or more. The V gene is TRBV24-1, the J gene TRBJ2-1; 13 positions agree with TRBD2. V dropped 9 bases and J dropped 4; count of bases not matched to a gene: 8. CDR3 size: 16 residues. Germline V gene sequence: CDR1 KGHDR, CDR2 SFDVKD. The DNA for the CDR3 is TGTGCCACCGCTGGGACTAGCGGGGAGAATTACAATGAGCAGTTCTTC. It codes for CATAGTSGENYNEQFF.

The V gene is TRBV11-3, the J gene TRBJ2-1, with no clear D. The CDR3 has 14 residues. Germline CDR1 reads SGHNT; CDR2 reads YENEEA. V lost 6 bases and J 4 bases, leaving 13 bases between the germline ends. The CDR3 loop reads CASSYEPGYNEQFF. CDR3 nucleotides: TGTGCCAGCAGTTACGAACCGGGTTACAATGAGCAGTTCTTC.

This clonotype has ten or more counts. The V call is TRBV29-1, the J call TRBJ2-7; 8 bases align to TRBD2. The V gene's germline CDR1 is SQVTM and CDR2 ANQGSEA. The CDR3 runs 14 residues. Trimming cost V 2 bases and J 4 bases; bases outside gene matches: 7. The DNA for the CDR3 is TGCAGCGTTGAAACCGGGAGGGTGGGTTACGAGCAGTACTTC. This encodes CSVETGRVGYEQYF.

A few counts support this clonotype. CDR3 DNA: TGTGCCAGCAGGGCACAGGGGGTCCAAGAGACCCAGTACTTC. This sequence encodes CASRAQGVQETQYF. This rearrangement joins TRBV6-1 to TRBJ2-5, with 8 bases that match TRBD1. V lost 6 bases and J lost 1; bases outside the gene matches: 4. The CDR3 is 14 amino acids. CDR1 and CDR2 from the germline V gene are MNHNS and SASEGT.